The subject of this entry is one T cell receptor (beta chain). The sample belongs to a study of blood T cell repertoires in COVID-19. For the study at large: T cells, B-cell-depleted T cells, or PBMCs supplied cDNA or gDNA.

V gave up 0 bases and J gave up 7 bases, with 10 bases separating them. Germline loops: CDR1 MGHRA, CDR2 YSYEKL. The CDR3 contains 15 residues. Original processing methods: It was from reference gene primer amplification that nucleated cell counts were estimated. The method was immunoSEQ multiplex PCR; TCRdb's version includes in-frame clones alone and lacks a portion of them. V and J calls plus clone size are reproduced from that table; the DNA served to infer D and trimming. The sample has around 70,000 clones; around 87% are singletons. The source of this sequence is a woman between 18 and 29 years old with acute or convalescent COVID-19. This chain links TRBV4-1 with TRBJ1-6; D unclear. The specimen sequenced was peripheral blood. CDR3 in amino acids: CASSQDRDRNSPLHF. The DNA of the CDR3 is TGCGCCAGCAGCCAAGACCGGGATAGAAATTCACCCCTCCACTTT.